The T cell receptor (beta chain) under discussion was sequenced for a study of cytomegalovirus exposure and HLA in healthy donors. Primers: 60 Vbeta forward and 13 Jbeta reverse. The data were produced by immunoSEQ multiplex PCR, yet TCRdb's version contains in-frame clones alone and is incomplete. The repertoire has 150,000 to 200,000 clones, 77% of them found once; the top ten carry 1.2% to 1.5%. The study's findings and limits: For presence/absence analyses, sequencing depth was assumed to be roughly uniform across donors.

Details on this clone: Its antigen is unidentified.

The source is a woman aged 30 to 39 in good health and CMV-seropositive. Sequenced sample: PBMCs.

The CDR3 DNA reads TGTGCCAGCAGTTTAGGGGAGGGACTCCTGAACTCTGGAAACACCATATATTTT. This translates into CASSLGEGLLNSGNTIYF. V and J are TRBV28 and TRBJ1-3; D is perhaps TRBD1 (5 bases). V was pared by 2 bases and J by 0 bases, with 17 bases between. This CDR3 region has 18 residues. Germline V CDR1 and CDR2: MDHEN, SYDVKM.